The source of this T cell receptor (beta chain) is a study of technical replicates of blood from a few donors. The data were produced by immunoSEQ multiplex PCR, yet TCRdb's version contains in-frame clones alone and is incomplete. The table has approximately 87,000 clones, roughly 94% seen once; the top ten hold over 0.25%. Losses at the gene ends were 2 bases for V and 6 bases for J; bases not matched to a gene: 3. The CDR3 runs to 15 residues. Germline values: CDR1 SGHNT, CDR2 YYREEE (reference sequence). The sequenced sample consisted of T cells isolated from PBMCs. This clonotype was sampled from a human donor in good health. V usage is TRBV5-4 and J usage is TRBJ2-2; TRBD2 aligns across 11 bases. CDR3 sequence reads: CASSFTSGSSGELFF. The CDR3 coding sequence is TGTGCCAGCAGCTTTACTAGCGGGAGCTCCGGGGAGCTGTTTTTT.